A selection of T cell receptor beta chains follows, all from one sample in a study of T cells after yellow fever vaccination. A single record per CDR3 protein comes from TCRdb applying MiXCR to the 5' RACE reads. The sample carries some 320,000 distinct CDR3 sequences, approximately 4% recorded once. This material consisted of PBMCs, taken 15 days after the yellow fever booster vaccination. All receptors come from a man between 18 and 29 years old who received the YFV17D yellow fever vaccine. Both conserved end residues are part of each CDR3. A D gene is named only where the DNA matches it firmly. Part of the rows lack a size; the others show once, few, many or a class for expanded clones.

j_gene: TRBJ2-2
d_gene: TRBD1
v_gene: TRBV29-1
abundance: .
CDR3aa: CSGSEGATGELFF
CDR3nt: TGCAGCGGCTCCGAGGGGGCCACCGGGGAGCTGTTTTTT

j_gene: TRBJ2-3
d_gene: .
v_gene: TRBV14
abundance: .
CDR3aa: CASSQDLLVVPDTQYF
CDR3nt: TGTGCCAGCAGCCAAGACTTGCTTGTGGTCCCAGATACGCAGTATTTT

j_gene: TRBJ1-2
d_gene: .
v_gene: TRBV7-2
abundance: many
CDR3aa: CASSRTDNYGYTF
CDR3nt: TGTGCCAGCTCCAGGACAGATAACTATGGCTACACCTTC

j_gene: TRBJ2-3
d_gene: .
v_gene: TRBV9
abundance: many
CDR3aa: CASSDPRTESYTDTQYF
CDR3nt: TGTGCCAGCAGCGACCCCAGGACAGAGTCCTACACAGATACGCAGTATTTT

j_gene: TRBJ2-1
d_gene: TRBD2
v_gene: TRBV6-2/TRBV6-3
abundance: many
CDR3aa: CASRVGGAAYNEQFF
CDR3nt: TGTGCCAGCAGGGTCGGGGGGGCCGCCTACAATGAGCAGTTCTTC

j_gene: TRBJ2-5
d_gene: TRBD1
v_gene: TRBV6-5
abundance: .
CDR3aa: CASSYRTGKETQYF
CDR3nt: TGTGCCAGCAGTTACCGGACAGGGAAAGAGACCCAGTACTTC

j_gene: TRBJ2-6
d_gene: TRBD1
v_gene: TRBV5-1
abundance: many
CDR3aa: CASSSRDSYSGANVLTF
CDR3nt: TGCGCCAGCAGCTCCCGGGACAGCTACTCTGGGGCCAACGTCCTGACTTTC

j_gene: TRBJ2-2
d_gene: TRBD2
v_gene: TRBV5-1
abundance: few
CDR3aa: CASSFSQAGGNTGELFF
CDR3nt: TGCGCCAGCAGCTTTTCACAAGCGGGGGGCAACACCGGGGAGCTGTTTTTT

j_gene: TRBJ1-5
d_gene: .
v_gene: TRBV4-1
abundance: few
CDR3aa: CASSQEGLAASHF
CDR3nt: TGCGCCAGCAGCCAAGAGGGTCTGGCAGCTTCGCATTTT

j_gene: TRBJ2-5
d_gene: .
v_gene: TRBV19
abundance: many
CDR3aa: CASSILTSPETQYF
CDR3nt: TGTGCCAGTAGTATTTTGACATCGCCGGAGACCCAGTACTTC

j_gene: TRBJ2-3
d_gene: TRBD2
v_gene: TRBV5-1
abundance: few
CDR3aa: CASSLMFAGVRDTQYF
CDR3nt: TGCGCCAGCAGCTTGATGTTTGCGGGGGTTAGGGATACGCAGTATTTT

j_gene: TRBJ2-6
d_gene: .
v_gene: TRBV5-1
abundance: .
CDR3aa: CASSLGTLAGANVLTF
CDR3nt: TGCGCCAGCAGCTTGGGTACTTTAGCCGGGGCCAACGTCCTGACTTTC

j_gene: TRBJ1-2
d_gene: TRBD1
v_gene: TRBV6-5
abundance: many
CDR3aa: CASSYAGTGGDYGYTF
CDR3nt: TGTGCCAGCAGTTACGCCGGGACAGGGGGCGACTATGGCTACACCTTC

j_gene: TRBJ2-7
d_gene: TRBD1
v_gene: TRBV20-1
abundance: .
CDR3aa: CSAAPDRGEVYEQYF
CDR3nt: TGCAGTGCTGCCCCCGACAGGGGGGAGGTCTACGAGCAGTACTTC

j_gene: TRBJ2-6
d_gene: TRBD1
v_gene: TRBV4-3
abundance: .
CDR3aa: CASSQGQGGANVLTF
CDR3nt: TGCGCCAGCAGCCAAGGACAGGGGGGGGCCAACGTCCTGACTTTC

j_gene: TRBJ2-1
d_gene: .
v_gene: TRBV6-5
abundance: few
CDR3aa: CASSAPPQKQFF
CDR3nt: TGTGCCAGCAGCGCCCCCCCCCAGAAGCAGTTCTTC

j_gene: TRBJ1-1
d_gene: TRBD1
v_gene: TRBV4-1
abundance: .
CDR3aa: CASSHRGPNTEAFF
CDR3nt: TGCGCCAGCAGTCATAGGGGGCCGAACACTGAAGCTTTCTTT

j_gene: TRBJ2-5
d_gene: .
v_gene: TRBV14
abundance: many
CDR3aa: CASSPGVDQETQYF
CDR3nt: TGTGCCAGCAGCCCAGGGGTGGACCAAGAGACCCAGTACTTC

j_gene: TRBJ2-1
d_gene: TRBD2
v_gene: TRBV7-8
abundance: few
CDR3aa: CASSLGWSGGLNNEQFF
CDR3nt: TGTGCCAGCAGCTTAGGGTGGAGCGGGGGACTCAACAATGAGCAGTTCTTC

j_gene: TRBJ1-1
d_gene: .
v_gene: TRBV5-1
abundance: many
CDR3aa: CASSLRGGRNTEAFF
CDR3nt: TGCGCCAGCAGCTTGAGAGGCGGACGGAACACTGAAGCTTTCTTT

j_gene: TRBJ1-1
d_gene: TRBD1
v_gene: TRBV20-1
abundance: .
CDR3aa: CSARDRVENTEAFF
CDR3nt: TGCAGTGCCAGGGACAGGGTGGAGAACACTGAAGCTTTCTTT

j_gene: TRBJ1-1
d_gene: TRBD1
v_gene: TRBV4-1
abundance: many
CDR3aa: CASSQEPGQGHTEAFF
CDR3nt: TGCGCCAGCAGCCAAGAACCGGGACAGGGGCATACTGAAGCTTTCTTT